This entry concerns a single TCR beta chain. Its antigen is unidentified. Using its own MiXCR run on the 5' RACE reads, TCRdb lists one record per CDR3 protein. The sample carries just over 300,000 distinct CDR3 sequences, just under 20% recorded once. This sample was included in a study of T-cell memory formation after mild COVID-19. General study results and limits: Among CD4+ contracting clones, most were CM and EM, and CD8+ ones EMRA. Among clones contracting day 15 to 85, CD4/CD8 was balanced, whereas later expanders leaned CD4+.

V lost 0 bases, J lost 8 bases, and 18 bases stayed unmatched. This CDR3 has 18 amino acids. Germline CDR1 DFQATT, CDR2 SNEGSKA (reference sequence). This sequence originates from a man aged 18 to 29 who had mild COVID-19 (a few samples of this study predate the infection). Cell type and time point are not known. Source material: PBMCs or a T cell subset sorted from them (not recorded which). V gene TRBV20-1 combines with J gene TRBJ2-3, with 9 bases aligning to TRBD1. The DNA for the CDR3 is TGCAGTGCTAGAGATGGGTCATTTAGGGACAGGGAAACCGGTACGCAGTATTTT. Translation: CSARDGSFRDRETGTQYF.